These 9 T cell receptor beta chains originate from one sample sequenced in a study of blood T cell repertoires in COVID-19. Using immunoSEQ multiplex PCR, the repertoire was profiled, and TCRdb retains in-frame clones only, with some absent. This sample carries 200,000 to 250,000 clones, about 88% of them seen once, and the ten largest clones take around 0.89%. Sequencing input: peripheral blood. These receptors were obtained from a middle-aged man with acute or convalescent COVID-19.

As concerns this clone: In the same sample, other DNA sequences code for this CDR3. This chain connects TRBV18 to TRBJ2-7, with TRBD1 as a possible D gene (7 bases). V lost 2 bases to trimming and J lost 1 base, with 12 bases between them. Germline CDR1 and CDR2: KGHSH and LQKENI. This CDR3 region has 15 residues. The chain's CDR3 is CASSPGQGGSYEQYF. The CDR3 nucleotides read TGTGCCAGCTCACCAGGGCAGGGGGGTTCCTACGAGCAGTACTTC.

This rearrangement joins TRBV7-9 to TRBJ2-7; possibly TRBD2 for D (5 bases). Deletions cut 8 bases from V and 0 bases from J, with 8 bases between. The CDR3 loop spans 12 amino acids. Germline CDR1 is SEHNR and CDR2 is FQNEAQ (reference sequence). Here the CDR3 reads CASSGLSYEQYF. The DNA for the CDR3 is TGTGCCAGCTCAGGACTCTCCTACGAGCAGTACTTC.

This clone has only a few counts. The chain combines TRBV28 with TRBJ2-7; D is undetermined. This CDR3 contains 15 residues. Germline V gives CDR1 MDHEN, CDR2 SYDVKM. V shed 5 bases and J shed 0 bases, with 14 bases lying between them. The CDR3 is CASSPNMASSYEQYF. The CDR3 DNA sequence: TGTGCCAGCAGTCCGAACATGGCCAGCTCCTACGAGCAGTACTTC.

The chain is built from TRBV24-1 and TRBJ1-5; 7 nucleotides align to TRBD1. Germline V gene sequence: CDR1 KGHDR, CDR2 SFDVKD. V lost 5 bases to trimming and J lost 5 bases; unmatched junction nucleotides: 5. There are 14 residues in the CDR3. CDR3 protein: CATSGGTEDQPQHF. The DNA of the CDR3 is TGTGCCACCAGTGGGGGGACAGAGGATCAGCCCCAGCATTTT.

The chain carries TRBV2 and TRBJ1-4, with 9 bases fitting TRBD1. Trimming took 4 bases from V and 7 from J; bases not matched to a gene: 7. CDR3 length: 15 amino acids. The germline V gene has CDR1 SNHLY and CDR2 FYNNEI. The CDR3 reads CASSALDRGVEKLFF. The CDR3 nucleotides are TGTGCCAGCAGTGCTCTGGACAGGGGTGTTGAAAAACTGTTTTTT.

DNA of the CDR3: TGCGCCAGCAGCTTGCAGGGGGGATCTGGGGCCAACGTCCTGACTTTC. Its protein is CASSLQGGSGANVLTF. The chain is built from TRBV5-1 and TRBJ2-6; maybe TRBD1 (7 bases). This CDR3 has 16 residues. Trimming pared 1 base from V and 1 base from J, leaving 9 bases between. Germline CDR1 SGHRS, CDR2 YFSETQ.

The chain uses TRBV27 and TRBJ1-4; the D is unclear. The CDR3 is 14 residues long. CDR1 is MNHEY and CDR2 is SMNVEV in the germline V gene (reference sequence). The ends were cut back, 6 bases at V and 4 bases at J, with 12 bases in the middle. CDR3 sequence reads: CASRTGGINEKLFF. The CDR3 nucleotides read TGTGCCAGCAGGACCGGCGGGATTAATGAAAAACTGTTTTTT.

The chain couples TRBV6-5 to TRBJ1-3, with D possibly being TRBD1 (6 bases). Trimming took off 3 bases at V and 3 bases at J, with 12 bases between the two ends. The CDR3 has 15 residues. The V gene's germline CDR1 is MNHEY and CDR2 SVGAGI. The CDR3 is CASSYRGASGNTIYF. The CDR3, as DNA: TGTGCCAGCAGTTATCGGGGGGCGAGTGGAAACACCATATATTTT.

This chain links TRBV29-1 with TRBJ2-5; perhaps TRBD1 as D (6 bases). CDR1 is SQVTM and CDR2 is ANQGSEA in the germline V gene. The V end lost 6 bases, the J end lost 1 base, and 12 bases lay between the germline ends. CDR3 length: 13 amino acids. The CDR3: CSVPGQFQETQYF. The CDR3 DNA reads as TGCAGCGTCCCCGGACAGTTCCAAGAGACCCAGTACTTC. The variable domain in full, with the rest retrieved from reference TRBV29-1 and TRBJ2-5, is SAVISQKPSRDICQRGTSLTIQCQVDSQVTMMFWYRQQPGQSLTLIATANQGSEATYESGFVIDKFPISRPNLTFSTLTVSNMSPEDSSIYLCSVPGQFQETQYFGPGTRLLVL.